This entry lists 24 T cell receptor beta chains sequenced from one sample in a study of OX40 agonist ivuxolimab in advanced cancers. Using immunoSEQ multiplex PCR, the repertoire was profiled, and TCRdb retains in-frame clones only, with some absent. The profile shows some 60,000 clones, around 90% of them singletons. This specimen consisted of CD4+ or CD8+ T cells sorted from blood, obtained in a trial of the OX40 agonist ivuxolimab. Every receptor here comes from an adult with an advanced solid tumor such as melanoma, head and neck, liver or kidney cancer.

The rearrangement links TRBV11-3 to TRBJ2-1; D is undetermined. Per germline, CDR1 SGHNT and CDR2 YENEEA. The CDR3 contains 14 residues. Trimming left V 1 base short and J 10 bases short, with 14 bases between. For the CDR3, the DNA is TGTGCCAGCAGCTTAGTACAGTACAATGAAGAGCAGTTCTTC. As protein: CASSLVQYNEEQFF.

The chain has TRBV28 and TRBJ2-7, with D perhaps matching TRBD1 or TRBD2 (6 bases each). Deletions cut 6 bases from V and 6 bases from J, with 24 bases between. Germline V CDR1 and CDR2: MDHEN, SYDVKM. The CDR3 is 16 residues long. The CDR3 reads CASSSGTPGALGEQYF. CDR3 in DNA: TGTGCCAGCAGCTCGGGGACACCGGGAGCTTTGGGCGAGCAGTACTTC.

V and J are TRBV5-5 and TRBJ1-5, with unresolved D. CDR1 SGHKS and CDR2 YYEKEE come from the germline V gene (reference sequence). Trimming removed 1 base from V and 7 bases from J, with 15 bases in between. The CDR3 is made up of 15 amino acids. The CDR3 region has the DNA TGTGCCAGCAGCTTGACGGCGAGCGAGGCCCAGCCCCAGCATTTT. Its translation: CASSLTASEAQPQHF.

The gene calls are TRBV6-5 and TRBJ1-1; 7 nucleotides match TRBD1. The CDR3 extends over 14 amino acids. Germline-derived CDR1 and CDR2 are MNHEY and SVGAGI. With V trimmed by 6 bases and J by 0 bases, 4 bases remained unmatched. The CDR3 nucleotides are TGTGCCAGCAGCGACAGGGCCATGAACACTGAAGCTTTCTTT. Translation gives CASSDRAMNTEAFF.

The CDR3 region is CASNQQGFSYEQYF. CDR3 nucleotides: TGTGCCAGTAATCAACAGGGTTTTTCCTACGAGCAGTACTTC. This chain joins TRBV19 and TRBJ2-7; D is perhaps TRBD1 (6 bases). In germline, CDR1 is LNHDA, CDR2 SQIVND (reference sequence). This CDR3 is 14 amino acids long. Deletions cut 7 bases from V and 1 base from J, with 14 bases between.

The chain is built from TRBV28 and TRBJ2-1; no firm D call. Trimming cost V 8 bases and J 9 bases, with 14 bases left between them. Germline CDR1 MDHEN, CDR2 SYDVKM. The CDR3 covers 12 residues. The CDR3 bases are TGTGCCAGCGGAACCCGACAAGGTGAGCAGTTCTTC. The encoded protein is CASGTRQGEQFF.

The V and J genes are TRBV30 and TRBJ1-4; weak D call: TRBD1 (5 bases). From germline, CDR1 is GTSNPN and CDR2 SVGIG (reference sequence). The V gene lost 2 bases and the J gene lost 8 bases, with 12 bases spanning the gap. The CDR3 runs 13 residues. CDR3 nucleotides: TGTGCCTGGAGTCGGGGCCAGACGGAAAAACTGTTTTTT. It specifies CAWSRGQTEKLFF.

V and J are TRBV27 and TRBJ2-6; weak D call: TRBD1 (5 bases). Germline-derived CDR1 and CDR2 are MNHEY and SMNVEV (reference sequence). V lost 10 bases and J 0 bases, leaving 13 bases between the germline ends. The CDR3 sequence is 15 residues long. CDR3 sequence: CATRAASSGANVLTF. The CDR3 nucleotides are TGTGCCACCAGGGCGGCCTCCTCTGGGGCCAACGTCCTGACTTTC.

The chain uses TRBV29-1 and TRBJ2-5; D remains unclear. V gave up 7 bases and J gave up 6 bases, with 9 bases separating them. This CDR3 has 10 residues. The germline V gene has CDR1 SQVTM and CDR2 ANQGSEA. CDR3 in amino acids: CSAGDKTQYF. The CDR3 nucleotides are TGCAGCGCCGGTGACAAGACCCAGTACTTC.

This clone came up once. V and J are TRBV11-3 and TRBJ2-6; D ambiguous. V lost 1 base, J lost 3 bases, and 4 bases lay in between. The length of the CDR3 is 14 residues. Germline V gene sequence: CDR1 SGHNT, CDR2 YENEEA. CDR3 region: CASSLGGGANVLTF. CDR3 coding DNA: TGTGCCAGCAGCTTAGGAGGTGGGGCCAACGTCCTGACTTTC.

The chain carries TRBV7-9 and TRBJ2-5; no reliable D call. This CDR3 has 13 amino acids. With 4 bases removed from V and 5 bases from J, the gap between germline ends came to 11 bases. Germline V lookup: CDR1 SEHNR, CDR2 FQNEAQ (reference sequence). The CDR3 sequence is CASSSASRETQYF. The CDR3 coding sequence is TGTGCCAGCAGCTCGGCTAGTCGCGAGACCCAGTACTTC. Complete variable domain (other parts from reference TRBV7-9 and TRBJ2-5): DTGVSQNPRHKITKRGQNVTFRCDPISEHNRLYWYRQTLGQGPEFLTYFQNEAQLEKSRLLSDRFSAERPKGSFSTLEIQRTEQGDSAMYLCASSSASRETQYFGPGTRLLVL.

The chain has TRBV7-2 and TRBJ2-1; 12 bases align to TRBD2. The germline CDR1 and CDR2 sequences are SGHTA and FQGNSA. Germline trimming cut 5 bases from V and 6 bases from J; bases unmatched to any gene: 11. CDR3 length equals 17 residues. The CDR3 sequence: CASSLHHPLAGGNEQFF. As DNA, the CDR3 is TGTGCCAGCAGCCTCCACCACCCACTAGCGGGAGGCAATGAGCAGTTCTTC.

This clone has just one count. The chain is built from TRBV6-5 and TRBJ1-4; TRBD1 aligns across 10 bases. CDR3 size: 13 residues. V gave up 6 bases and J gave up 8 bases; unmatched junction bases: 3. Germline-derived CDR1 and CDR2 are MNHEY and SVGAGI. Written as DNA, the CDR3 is TGTGCCAGCAGGAGACAGGGGGCGGAAAAACTGTTTTTT. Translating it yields CASRRQGAEKLFF.

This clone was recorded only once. CDR3 protein: CASSLAPRSTDTQYF. Written as DNA, the CDR3 is TGCGCCAGCAGCTTGGCCCCGCGGAGCACAGATACGCAGTATTTT. The chain links TRBV5-1 to TRBJ2-3; D remains ambiguous. Per germline, CDR1 SGHRS and CDR2 YFSETQ. The CDR3 totals 15 residues. V was pared by 0 bases and J by 0 bases, with 8 bases between. Filled out from reference TRBV5-1 and TRBJ2-3, the complete variable domain reads KAGVTQTPRYLIKTRGQQVTLSCSPISGHRSVSWYQQTPGQGLQFLFEYFSETQRNKGNFPGRFSGRQFSNSRSEMNVSTLELGDSALYLCASSLAPRSTDTQYFGPGTRLTVL.

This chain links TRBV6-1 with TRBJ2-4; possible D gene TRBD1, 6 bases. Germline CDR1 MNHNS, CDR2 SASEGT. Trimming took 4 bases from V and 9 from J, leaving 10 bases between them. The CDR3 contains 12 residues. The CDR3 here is CASSAQGGIQYF. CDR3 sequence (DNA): TGTGCCAGCAGTGCACAGGGCGGCATTCAGTACTTC.

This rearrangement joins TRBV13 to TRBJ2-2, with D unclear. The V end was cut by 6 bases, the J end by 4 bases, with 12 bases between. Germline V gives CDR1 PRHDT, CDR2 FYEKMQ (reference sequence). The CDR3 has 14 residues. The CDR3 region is CASSKIGRTGELFF. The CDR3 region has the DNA TGTGCCAGCAGTAAGATAGGGCGCACCGGGGAGCTGTTTTTT. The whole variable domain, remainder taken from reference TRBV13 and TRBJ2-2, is AAGVIQSPRHLIKEKRETATLKCYPIPRHDTVYWYQQGPGQDPQFLISFYEKMQSDKGSIPDRFSAQQFSDYHSELNMSSLELGDSALYFCASSKIGRTGELFFGEGSRLTVL.

In DNA form, the CDR3 reads TGTGCCAGCAGCTTAGCCGGGACTAGCGCCTATGAGCAGTTCTTC. Translation gives CASSLAGTSAYEQFF. The chain is built from TRBV7-2 and TRBJ2-1; 10 bases fit TRBD2. The J segment lost 8 bases and the V segment lost 0 bases, leaving 4 bases of the junction unmatched. Per the germline V gene, CDR1 is SGHTA and CDR2 is FQGNSA. This CDR3 has 15 amino acids.

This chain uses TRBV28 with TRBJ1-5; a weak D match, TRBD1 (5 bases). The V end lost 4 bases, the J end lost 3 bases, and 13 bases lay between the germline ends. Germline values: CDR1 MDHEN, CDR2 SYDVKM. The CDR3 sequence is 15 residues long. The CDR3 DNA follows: TGTGCCAGCAGTTACCTGGGACGCTTCAATCAGCCCCAGCATTTT. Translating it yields CASSYLGRFNQPQHF. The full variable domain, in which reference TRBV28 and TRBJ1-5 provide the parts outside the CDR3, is DVKVTQSSRYLVKRTGEKVFLECVQDMDHENMFWYRQDPGLGLRLIYFSYDVKMKEKGDIPEGYSVSREKKERFSLILESASTNQTSMYLCASSYLGRFNQPQHFGDGTRLSIL.

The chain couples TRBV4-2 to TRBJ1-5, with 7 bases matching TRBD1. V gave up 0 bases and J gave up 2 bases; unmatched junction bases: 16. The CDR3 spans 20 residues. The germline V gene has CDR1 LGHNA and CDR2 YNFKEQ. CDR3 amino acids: CASSQEYAGTVSWRNQPQHF. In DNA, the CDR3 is TGTGCCAGCAGCCAAGAATACGCGGGGACAGTGTCTTGGCGCAATCAGCCCCAGCATTTT.

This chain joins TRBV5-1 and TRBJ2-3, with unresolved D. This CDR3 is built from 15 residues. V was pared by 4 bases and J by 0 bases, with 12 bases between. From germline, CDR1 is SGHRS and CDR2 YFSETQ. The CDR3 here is CASSPTWSSTDTQYF. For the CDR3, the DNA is TGCGCCAGCAGCCCGACTTGGAGTAGCACAGATACGCAGTATTTT.

CDR3 DNA sequence: TGTGCCAGCTCACTCCGGACTAGTCAGGAGGGGAGGAATGAGCAGTTCTTC. Translating it yields CASSLRTSQEGRNEQFF. This chain joins TRBV18 and TRBJ2-1; TRBD2 agrees at 7 bases. V was pared by 4 bases and J by 7 bases, with 16 bases of the junction left unmatched. The CDR3 contains 17 residues. In germline, CDR1 is KGHSH, CDR2 LQKENI.

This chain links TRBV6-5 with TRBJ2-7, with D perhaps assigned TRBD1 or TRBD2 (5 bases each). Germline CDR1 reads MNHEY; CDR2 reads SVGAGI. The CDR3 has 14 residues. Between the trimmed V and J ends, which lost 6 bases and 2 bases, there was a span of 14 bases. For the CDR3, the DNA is TGTGCCAGCAGACGGCTAAGAGGGGCCTACGAGCAGTACTTC. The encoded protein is CASRRLRGAYEQYF.

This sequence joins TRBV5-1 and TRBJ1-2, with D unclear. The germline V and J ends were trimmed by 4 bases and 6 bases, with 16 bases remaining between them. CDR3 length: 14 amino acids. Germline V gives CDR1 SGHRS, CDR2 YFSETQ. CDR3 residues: CASSDGEGADGYTF. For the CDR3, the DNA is TGCGCCAGCAGCGATGGGGAGGGAGCGGATGGCTACACCTTC.

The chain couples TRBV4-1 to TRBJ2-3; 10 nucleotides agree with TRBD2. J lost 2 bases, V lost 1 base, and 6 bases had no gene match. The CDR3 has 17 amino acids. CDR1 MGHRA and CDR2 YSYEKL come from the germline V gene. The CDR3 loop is CASSQVRLAGVTDTQYF. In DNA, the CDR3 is TGCGCCAGCAGCCAAGTCAGGCTAGCGGGGGTCACAGATACGCAGTATTTT.